This T cell receptor beta chain derives from a study of blood T cell repertoires in COVID-19. Study overall: Samples taken during acute and convalescent COVID-19 were collected in the United States, Italy and Spain. PBMCs, B-cell-depleted T cells, or T cells provided the cDNA or gDNA that made up the material.

Original methodology: Nucleated cell number was recorded as an estimate derived from reference gene primer amplification. Method: immunoSEQ multiplex PCR; TCRdb's copy keeps in-frame clones and lacks some. V and J calls plus clone size are reproduced from that table; the DNA served to infer D and trimming. In the table there are over 65,000 clones, around 81% of which are singletons. There are 15 residues in the CDR3. J gave up 3 bases and V 5 bases, and 7 bases lay outside the gene matches. Germline lookup yields CDR1 LNHDA and CDR2 SQIVND (reference sequence). This chain uses TRBV19 with TRBJ1-3; 7 bases align to TRBD1. The sequence derives from an elderly man with acute or convalescent COVID-19. What was sequenced was peripheral blood. In DNA, the CDR3 is TGTGCCAGTAGTCCCTATCGGGACAGTGGAAACACCATATATTTT. Amino acids: CASSPYRDSGNTIYF. The full variable domain, completed using reference TRBV19 and TRBJ1-3, is DGGITQSPKYLFRKEGQNVTLSCEQNLNHDAMYWYRQDPGQGLRLIYYSQIVNDFQKGDIAEGYSVSREKKESFPLTVTSAQKNPTAFYLCASSPYRDSGNTIYFGEGSWLTVV.